This T cell receptor (beta chain) comes out of a study of T cell changes during pregnancy in multiple sclerosis. Assay: immunoSEQ multiplex PCR; the TCRdb copy retains only in-frame clones and omits some. This table holds 85,000 to 120,000 clones, more than 80% found once. Germline CDR1 SEHNR, CDR2 FQNEAQ (reference sequence). The V and J ends lost 5 bases and 2 bases, in that order; junction bases with no gene match: 11. This CDR3 is 16 amino acids long. The material was peripheral blood, obtained before pregnancy. The TCR was taken from a female donor with multiple sclerosis, enrolled in a pregnancy study. The chain employs TRBV7-9 and TRBJ2-5; 7 bases map to TRBD1. CDR3 sequence: CASSPTGEGWQETQYF. The CDR3 DNA follows: TGTGCCAGCAGCCCAACAGGGGAAGGGTGGCAAGAGACCCAGTACTTC. Together with reference TRBV7-9 and TRBJ2-5, the CDR3 gives the full variable domain: DTGVSQNPRHKITKRGQNVTFRCDPISEHNRLYWYRQTLGQGPEFLTYFQNEAQLEKSRLLSDRFSAERPKGSFSTLEIQRTEQGDSAMYLCASSPTGEGWQETQYFGPGTRLLVL.